Shown below are 30 T cell receptor beta chains from a single sample sequenced in a study of blood T cell repertoires in COVID-19. TCRdb keeps only in-frame clones here, not all; method: immunoSEQ multiplex PCR. The sample consists of around 80,000 clones, 70% to 75% of them appearing once. Sequencing used peripheral blood. These receptors came from a man aged 50 to 59 with active or convalescent COVID-19.

In this sample, this clone turned up a few times. The rearrangement links TRBV6-5 to TRBJ1-5, with D maybe TRBD1 (6 bases). Trimming removed 6 bases at V and 4 bases at J, with 13 bases between. The germline CDR1 and CDR2 sequences are MNHEY and SVGAGI. This CDR3 has 14 amino acids. Here the CDR3 reads CASRGSRGNQPQHF. In DNA, the CDR3 is TGTGCCAGCAGGGGCTCCAGGGGAAATCAGCCCCAGCATTTT.

V is TRBV19 and J is TRBJ2-2, with TRBD1 identical over 8 bases. The CDR3 loop spans 14 amino acids. Per germline, CDR1 LNHDA and CDR2 SQIVND (reference sequence). J lost 6 bases, V lost 2 bases, and 2 bases had no gene match. The CDR3 sequence is CASSIRRGPGELFF. CDR3 DNA sequence: TGTGCCAGTAGTATACGCAGGGGGCCCGGGGAGCTGTTTTTT.

This clone came up once. The rearrangement links TRBV5-1 to TRBJ2-7; D perhaps matches TRBD1 (6 bases). Trimming pared 4 bases from V and 6 bases from J, leaving 17 bases between. The germline CDR1 and CDR2 sequences are SGHRS and YFSETQ. The CDR3 covers 14 residues. CDR3 sequence reads: CASSDGQPQGEQYF. As DNA, the CDR3 is TGCGCCAGCAGCGACGGACAGCCCCAGGGCGAGCAGTACTTC.

The chain couples TRBV4-2 to TRBJ1-1, with TRBD1 as a possible D gene (6 bases). Germline V CDR1 and CDR2: LGHNA, YNFKEQ. The V and J ends lost 4 bases and 8 bases respectively, with 11 bases between them. The CDR3 loop spans 12 amino acids. The CDR3 here is CASSPSGTEAFF. For the CDR3, the DNA is TGTGCCAGCAGCCCCTCCGGGACAGAAGCTTTCTTT.

The chain is built from TRBV4-2 and TRBJ2-3; 10 bases line up with TRBD2. CDR1 LGHNA and CDR2 YNFKEQ come from the germline V gene. CDR3 length: 15 amino acids. V lost 1 base to trimming and J lost 3 bases; unmatched junction nucleotides: 1. CDR3 in DNA: TGTGCCAGCAGCCAAGCAGCGGGGGGGACAGATACGCAGTATTTT. Translated, it gives CASSQAAGGTDTQYF.

This clone occurred a few times. The CDR3: CASGDREETQYF. In DNA form, the CDR3 reads TGCGCCAGCGGAGACAGGGAAGAGACCCAGTACTTC. The V call is TRBV5-1, the J call TRBJ2-5; 7 bases are a match to TRBD1. The germline V gene has CDR1 SGHRS and CDR2 YFSETQ. The CDR3 runs to 12 residues. Losses at the gene ends were 7 bases for V and 3 bases for J; bases not matched to a gene: 3.

DNA of the CDR3: TGTGCCAGCAGCGTAGGCGCGGGACAGAAGAACACTGAAGCTTTCTTT. Protein product: CASSVGAGQKNTEAFF. This chain joins TRBV9 and TRBJ1-1; 7 nucleotides align to TRBD1. The germline gives CDR1 SGDLS, CDR2 YYNGEE. V lost 0 bases, J lost 1 base, and 6 bases stayed unmatched. The CDR3 totals 16 residues.

The chain links TRBV6-5 to TRBJ1-2; D may be TRBD1 (6 bases). In germline, CDR1 is MNHEY, CDR2 SVGAGI. This CDR3 is built from 12 residues. Trimming shortened V by 4 bases and J by 5 bases, and 8 bases separated the two germline ends. The CDR3 loop reads CASSSGEYGYTF. Written as DNA, the CDR3 is TGTGCCAGCAGTTCAGGGGAATATGGCTACACCTTC.

This clone was found a few times. The chain combines TRBV11-1 with TRBJ2-1, with D possibly matching TRBD2 (5 bases). Germline CDR1 is SGHAT and CDR2 is FQDESV (reference sequence). The V and J ends lost 1 base and 9 bases respectively, with 13 bases between them. The CDR3 has 14 amino acids. CDR3 protein: CASSLGTEGGEQFF. The CDR3 nucleotides read TGTGCCAGCAGCTTAGGGACCGAGGGCGGTGAGCAGTTCTTC.

V is TRBV3-1 (or the pseudogene TRBV3-2) and J is TRBJ1-4; TRBD1 might be the D (6 bases). With 2 bases removed from V and 4 bases from J, the gap between germline ends came to 14 bases. This CDR3 comprises 16 residues. CDR1 is LGHDT and CDR2 is YNNKEL in the germline V gene (reference sequence). The CDR3 DNA follows: TGTGCCAGCAGCCAAAGTATGGGGGCAGGTAATGAAAAACTGTTTTTT. This sequence encodes CASSQSMGAGNEKLFF.

This chain joins TRBV28 and TRBJ1-1; perhaps TRBD1 as D (5 bases). Trimming removed 3 bases from V and 1 base from J, with 6 bases in between. Germline CDR1 is MDHEN and CDR2 is SYDVKM. CDR3 size: 13 residues. CDR3 in DNA: TGTGCCAGCAGTTTCGACAGGAACACTGAAGCTTTCTTT. Amino acid sequence: CASSFDRNTEAFF.

The J gene is TRBJ1-5, the V gene TRBV5-6; D unclear. The CDR3 consists of 12 residues. Per the germline V gene, CDR1 is SGHDT and CDR2 is YYEEEE. V was pared by 1 base and J by 4 bases, with 3 bases between. The CDR3 sequence: CASSLRNQPQHF. The CDR3 coding sequence is TGTGCCAGCAGCTTGCGGAATCAGCCCCAGCATTTT.

The rearrangement links TRBV7-9 to TRBJ1-1; 7 bases match TRBD1. Unmatched junction bases numbered 8, after V lost 5 bases and J lost 5 bases. CDR3 length equals 14 residues. Looked up from germline, CDR1 is SEHNR and CDR2 is FQNEAQ (reference sequence). CDR3 loop: CASSLQGGGTEAFF. The CDR3 coding sequence is TGTGCCAGCAGCCTCCAGGGGGGTGGTACTGAAGCTTTCTTT. Full variable domain (outside the CDR3, taken from reference TRBV7-9 and TRBJ1-1): DTGVSQNPRHKITKRGQNVTFRCDPISEHNRLYWYRQTLGQGPEFLTYFQNEAQLEKSRLLSDRFSAERPKGSFSTLEIQRTEQGDSAMYLCASSLQGGGTEAFFGQGTRLTVV.

V gene TRBV6-1 combines with J gene TRBJ2-3; 9 bases are a match to TRBD2. V shed 2 bases and J 2 bases; nucleotides not matched to a gene: 5. The CDR3 contains 16 residues. Germline CDR1 is MNHNS and CDR2 is SASEGT. The CDR3 region has the DNA TGTGCCAGCAGTGAACCCCCGGGACTAGCCACAGATACGCAGTATTTT. It encodes CASSEPPGLATDTQYF.

The V call is TRBV5-1, the J call TRBJ2-3, with a weak D call TRBD2 (6 bases). The CDR3 has 12 residues. The ends were cut back, 4 bases at V and 4 bases at J, with 7 bases in the middle. Germline V CDR1 and CDR2: SGHRS, YFSETQ. CDR3 nucleotides: TGCGCCAGCAGCCGGGACTCAGATACGCAGTATTTT. Translating gives CASSRDSDTQYF.

The chain recombines TRBV27 with TRBJ1-4, with D unclear. The CDR3 contains 14 residues. V dropped 6 bases and J dropped 5 bases, with 13 bases sitting between them. Germline V CDR1 and CDR2: MNHEY, SMNVEV (reference sequence). CDR3 DNA: TGTGCCAGCAGACCCCGGGGTCGAAATGAAAAACTGTTTTTT. Amino acids: CASRPRGRNEKLFF.

This clone was found a few times. The rearrangement links TRBV19 to TRBJ1-2, with D tentatively TRBD1 (5 bases). CDR1 LNHDA and CDR2 SQIVND come from the germline V gene (reference sequence). The CDR3 covers 15 residues. The V end was cut by 5 bases, the J end by 4 bases, with 17 bases between. CDR3 sequence reads: CASSATQGVGYGYTF. The CDR3 DNA reads TGTGCCAGTAGTGCCACCCAGGGTGTAGGCTATGGCTACACCTTC.

This chain links TRBV27 with TRBJ2-7, with 8 bases lining up with TRBD1. Germline CDR1 is MNHEY and CDR2 is SMNVEV (reference sequence). CDR3 size: 15 residues. V was pared by 1 base and J by 2 bases, with 4 bases of the junction left unmatched. The CDR3 spells CASSLYRQGTYEQYF. The CDR3 bases are TGTGCCAGCAGTTTATATCGACAGGGGACCTACGAGCAGTACTTC.

The chain couples TRBV24-1 to TRBJ2-3; 15 bases are a match to TRBD2. J lost 2 bases, V lost 4 bases, and 6 bases had no gene match. CDR3 length: 18 residues. The germline CDR1 and CDR2 sequences are KGHDR and SFDVKD. The CDR3 nucleotides read TGTGCCACCAGTGACCCTGGGACTAGCGGGGGGTTCACAGATACGCAGTATTTT. It specifies CATSDPGTSGGFTDTQYF.

The J gene is TRBJ1-6, the V gene TRBV27; no reliable D call. The CDR3 totals 14 residues. CDR1 MNHEY and CDR2 SMNVEV come from the germline V gene (reference sequence). V lost 5 bases to trimming and J lost 10 bases, with 15 bases between them. This CDR3 is CASSGSGLGSPLHF. DNA for the CDR3: TGTGCCAGCAGTGGTAGCGGGTTAGGGTCACCCCTCCACTTT.

This clone was detected only a few times. The CDR3 loop is CASSWDRGRAGETQYF. CDR3 bases: TGTGCCAGCAGCTGGGACAGGGGAAGGGCAGGAGAGACCCAGTACTTC. This chain uses TRBV5-4 with TRBJ2-5, with TRBD1 matching over 10 bases. CDR3 length: 16 residues. Per germline, CDR1 SGHNT and CDR2 YYREEE (reference sequence). The trim removed 3 bases at V and 4 bases at J, leaving 9 bases unmatched.

V and J are TRBV19 and TRBJ1-5; 8 bases align to TRBD1. The CDR3 covers 15 residues. The ends lost 4 bases at V and 1 base at J; junction bases unmatched: 3. Germline CDR1 and CDR2: LNHDA and SQIVND (reference sequence). CDR3 region: CASSRTGKSNQPQHF. DNA of the CDR3: TGTGCCAGTAGTAGGACAGGGAAAAGCAATCAGCCCCAGCATTTT.

The CDR3 here is CASSLLARDIQYF. DNA for the CDR3: TGTGCCAGCAGTTTACTAGCCCGGGACATTCAGTACTTC. This chain links TRBV12-3 or TRBV12-4 with TRBJ2-4; possible D gene TRBD2, 5 bases. V lost 2 bases and J lost 8, with 10 bases in between. CDR3 length: 13 residues.

This chain uses TRBV19 with TRBJ2-2, with 8 bases fitting TRBD1. Germline CDR1 is LNHDA and CDR2 is SQIVND (reference sequence). Losses at the gene ends were 4 bases for V and 6 bases for J; bases not matched to a gene: 10. The CDR3 length is 16 residues. CDR3 loop: CASSTGDRGRAGELFF. Here the CDR3 DNA reads TGTGCCAGTAGTACCGGAGACAGGGGAAGGGCCGGGGAGCTGTTTTTT. The entire variable domain, with the rest obtained from reference TRBV19 and TRBJ2-2, is as follows: DGGITQSPKYLFRKEGQNVTLSCEQNLNHDAMYWYRQDPGQGLRLIYYSQIVNDFQKGDIAEGYSVSREKKESFPLTVTSAQKNPTAFYLCASSTGDRGRAGELFFGEGSRLTVL.

J is TRBJ2-2 and V is TRBV30; D possibly corresponds to TRBD2 (6 bases). V was cut by 3 bases and J by 5 bases, with 13 bases left in between. This CDR3 has 14 residues. Looked up from germline, CDR1 is GTSNPN and CDR2 is SVGIG (reference sequence). The CDR3 spells CAWSMRGVTGELFF. CDR3 sequence (DNA): TGTGCCTGGAGCATGCGGGGAGTGACCGGGGAGCTGTTTTTT.

The genes are TRBV7-3 and TRBJ2-2, with D possibly matching TRBD2 (6 bases). This CDR3 is built from 16 residues. Germline V gene sequence: CDR1 SGHTA, CDR2 FQGTGA. V dropped 5 bases and J dropped 2 bases, with 15 bases sitting between them. The CDR3 DNA reads as TGTGCCAGCAGCCCAGGTGGGGGGTATAACACCGGGGAGCTGTTTTTT. As protein: CASSPGGGYNTGELFF. Looking up the rest from reference TRBV7-3 and TRBJ2-2 gives the full variable domain: GAGVSQTPSNKVTEKGKYVELRCDPISGHTALYWYRQSLGQGPEFLIYFQGTGAADDSGLPNDRFFAVRPEGSVSTLKIQRTERGDSAVYLCASSPGGGYNTGELFFGEGSRLTVL.

The chain is built from TRBV4-3 and TRBJ1-4; D is undetermined. Germline loops: CDR1 LGHNA, CDR2 YSLEER. Trimming took 0 bases from V and 6 from J, leaving 11 bases between them. The CDR3 sequence is 15 residues long. For the CDR3, the DNA is TGCGCCAGCAGCCAAGATGTAAAGCAGGATGAAAAACTGTTTTTT. As protein: CASSQDVKQDEKLFF.

The chain carries TRBV6-1 and TRBJ1-5; D gene ambiguous. This CDR3 region has 15 residues. The germline V gene has CDR1 MNHNS and CDR2 SASEGT. The germline V and J ends were trimmed by 2 bases and 6 bases, with 14 bases remaining between them. CDR3 loop: CASSENRGRAQPQHF. CDR3 sequence (DNA): TGTGCCAGCAGTGAAAATCGAGGGAGAGCTCAGCCCCAGCATTTT.

The CDR3 protein is CASSMTGGNTGELFF. CDR3 coding DNA: TGCGCCAGCAGCATGACAGGGGGGAACACCGGGGAGCTGTTTTTT. The V gene is TRBV5-1, the J gene TRBJ2-2, with 9 bases that match TRBD1. V gave up 4 bases and J gave up 1 base; unmatched junction bases: 2. This CDR3 is built from 15 residues. Per the germline V gene, CDR1 is SGHRS and CDR2 is YFSETQ.

The genes are TRBV27 and TRBJ2-5; 10 bases agree with TRBD2. Per germline, CDR1 MNHEY and CDR2 SMNVEV (reference sequence). The trim removed 6 bases at V and 8 bases at J, leaving 6 bases unmatched. The CDR3 runs 13 residues. Here the CDR3 reads CASRPSGGRTQYF. The CDR3 DNA reads TGTGCCAGCAGGCCTAGCGGGGGACGAACCCAGTACTTC.